This T cell receptor beta chain was captured by sequencing in a study of radiotherapy plus CTLA-4 blockade in lung cancer. Study context: Objective responses were recorded in more than 15% of patients, with disease control recorded in approximately 32%. Study results and limitations: Response was reportedly best predicted by early blood T cell clone dynamics, with interferon-beta. Radiotherapy plus ipilimumab was followed by expansion in blood of tumor-derived TCR clones.

CDR1 is SEHNR, CDR2 FQNEAQ, per germline (reference sequence). The CDR3 totals 17 residues. Unmatched junction bases numbered 7, after V lost 0 bases and J lost 2 bases. This clone appeared once. What it binds is not known. Here immunoSEQ multiplex PCR was the method, and the copy in TCRdb shows in-frame clones only, minus some. The sample lists some 96,000 clones; 85% to 90% were seen once. Ipilimumab-mediated CTLA-4 blockade plus focal radiation was given to patients having chemo-refractory metastatic non-small-cell lung cancer. The chain employs TRBV7-9 and TRBJ1-5; 7 nucleotides line up with TRBD1. The material was peripheral blood, obtained from a patient treated with radiotherapy plus ipilimumab. This TCR came from a human donor with non-small cell lung cancer that progressed on radiotherapy plus ipilimumab. The CDR3 protein is CASSLATGAIRNQPQHF. The CDR3 DNA sequence: TGTGCCAGCAGCTTAGCTACAGGGGCGATTCGCAATCAGCCCCAGCATTTT. The variable domain in full, with the rest retrieved from reference TRBV7-9 and TRBJ1-5, is DTGVSQNPRHKITKRGQNVTFRCDPISEHNRLYWYRQTLGQGPEFLTYFQNEAQLEKSRLLSDRFSAERPKGSFSTLEIQRTEQGDSAMYLCASSLATGAIRNQPQHFGDGTRLSIL.